This T cell receptor beta chain was sequenced in a study of T cell changes during pregnancy in multiple sclerosis. The table came from immunoSEQ multiplex PCR; TCRdb's copy has only in-frame clones and leaves some out. Of tens of thousands of clones in the sample, around 90% were seen once. V was cut by 0 bases and J by 2 bases, with 2 bases left in between. The CDR3 has 12 residues. Germline V lookup: CDR1 SGHVS, CDR2 FQNEAQ. The J gene is TRBJ2-7, the V gene TRBV7-8; D not resolved. The sample was CD4+ T cells from peripheral blood mononuclear cells, taken before pregnancy. The clonotype comes from a female donor with multiple sclerosis, enrolled in a pregnancy study. CDR3 sequence reads: CASSLATYEQYF. The CDR3 bases are TGTGCCAGCAGCTTAGCTACCTACGAGCAGTACTTC.